This TCR beta chain originates from a study of blood T cell repertoires in COVID-19. Study context: The United States, Italy and Spain provided the acute and convalescent COVID-19 samples. T cells, B-cell-depleted T cells, or PBMCs provided the cDNA or gDNA that served as material.

The V segment lost 3 bases and the J segment 3 bases; nucleotides outside the gene matches: 3. Germline CDR1 is SEHNR and CDR2 is FQNEAQ (reference sequence). The CDR3 runs 15 residues. Study processing details: From reference gene primer amplification, estimates of nucleated cell counts were derived. This table comes from immunoSEQ multiplex PCR, and its TCRdb copy is limited to in-frame clones, with some not included. Clonal size and the V and J genes are those of that table, whereas D and trimming came from the DNA. The data contain about 200,000 clones, roughly 80% of them singletons. The chain employs TRBV7-9 and TRBJ2-7, with 12 bases fitting TRBD1. The sequencing sample was made of peripheral blood. The receptor was isolated from an elderly woman with acute or convalescent COVID-19. CDR3: CASSFGTGGFYEQYF. DNA of the CDR3: TGTGCCAGCAGCTTTGGGACAGGGGGCTTCTACGAGCAGTACTTC. The full variable domain, completed using reference TRBV7-9 and TRBJ2-7, is DTGVSQNPRHKITKRGQNVTFRCDPISEHNRLYWYRQTLGQGPEFLTYFQNEAQLEKSRLLSDRFSAERPKGSFSTLEIQRTEQGDSAMYLCASSFGTGGFYEQYFGPGTRLTVT.